The source of this T cell receptor beta chain is a study of blood T cell repertoires in COVID-19. Measured with immunoSEQ multiplex PCR; TCRdb has only the in-frame clones, and not every one. The sample includes 120,000 or so clones, over 80% of them seen just once. Losses at the gene ends were 5 bases for V and 7 bases for J; bases not matched to a gene: 6. This CDR3 has 14 residues. CDR1 is MNHEY, CDR2 SVGEGT, per germline. The material sequenced was PBMCs or T cells enriched from blood (not recorded which). The chain links TRBV6-2 or TRBV6-3 to TRBJ2-2; 8 bases match TRBD1. The source is a woman in her 30s who had recovered from COVID-19. The CDR3 DNA reads TGTGCCAGCAGTCGGACAGGGCGGGGCGGGGAGCTGTTTTTT. Translation gives CASSRTGRGGELFF.